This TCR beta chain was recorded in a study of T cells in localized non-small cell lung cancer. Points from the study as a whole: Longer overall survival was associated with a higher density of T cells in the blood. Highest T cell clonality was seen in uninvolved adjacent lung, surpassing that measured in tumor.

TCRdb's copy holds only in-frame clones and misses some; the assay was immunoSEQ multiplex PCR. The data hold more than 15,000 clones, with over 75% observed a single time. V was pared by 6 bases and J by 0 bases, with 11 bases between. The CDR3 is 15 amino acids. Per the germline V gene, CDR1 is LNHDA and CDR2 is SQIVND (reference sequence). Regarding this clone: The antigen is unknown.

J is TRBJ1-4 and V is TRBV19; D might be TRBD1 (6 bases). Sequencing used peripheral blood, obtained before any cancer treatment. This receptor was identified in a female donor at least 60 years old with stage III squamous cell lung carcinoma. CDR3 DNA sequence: TGTGCCAGTAGAAGGACAGACGCAACTAATGAAAAACTGTTTTTT. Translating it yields CASRRTDATNEKLFF.